Each of the 15 T cell receptor beta chains below was sequenced from the same sample in a study of OX40 agonist ivuxolimab in advanced cancers. The protocol was immunoSEQ multiplex PCR, while the TCRdb copy is restricted to in-frame clones and leaves out a portion. The sample contains about 19,000 clones, roughly three quarters of which appear only once. This specimen consisted of CD4+ or CD8+ T cells sorted from blood, obtained in a trial of the OX40 agonist ivuxolimab. The source is an adult with an advanced solid tumor such as melanoma, head and neck, liver or kidney cancer.

This clone appeared a single time. The chain recombines TRBV7-3 with TRBJ2-1, with 12 positions matching TRBD2. The V segment lost 5 bases and the J segment 6 bases; nucleotides outside the gene matches: 5. This CDR3 comprises 15 residues. Germline CDR1 SGHTA, CDR2 FQGTGA. The CDR3 here is CASSPSGGASNEQFF. The DNA of the CDR3 is TGTGCCAGCAGCCCTAGCGGGGGGGCCAGCAATGAGCAGTTCTTC.

The V gene is TRBV7-2, the J gene TRBJ1-6, with D possibly TRBD1 on 5 matching bases. The CDR3 contains 14 residues. Deletions cut 1 base from V and 9 bases from J, with 10 bases between. Germline V gives CDR1 SGHTA, CDR2 FQGNSA. CDR3: CASSLGQGSSPLHF. The CDR3, as DNA: TGTGCCAGCAGCTTAGGGCAGGGTAGTTCACCCCTCCACTTT.

This clone was counted once. The chain carries TRBV9 and TRBJ2-3, with D possibly called TRBD1 or TRBD2 (5 bases each). The ends were cut back, 3 bases at V and 0 bases at J, with 8 bases in the middle. CDR3 size: 14 residues. The germline CDR1 and CDR2 sequences are SGDLS and YYNGEE. This CDR3 is CASSGGSSTDTQYF. In DNA form, the CDR3 reads TGTGCCAGCAGCGGGGGGTCTAGCACAGATACGCAGTATTTT.

CDR3 bases: TGTGCCAGCATAGCGGAGGTGGGCACCGGGGAGCTGTTTTTT. Translating it yields CASIAEVGTGELFF. V and J are TRBV6-6 and TRBJ2-2; TRBD2 is a possible D gene (6 bases). The germline CDR1 and CDR2 sequences are MNHNY and SVGAGI (reference sequence). The CDR3 is made up of 14 amino acids. V dropped 7 bases and J dropped 4 bases, with 13 bases sitting between them.

This rearrangement joins TRBV5-4 to TRBJ1-2; D is ambiguous. V dropped 2 bases and J dropped 7 bases, with 9 bases sitting between them. Germline CDR1 is SGHNT and CDR2 is YYREEE (reference sequence). This CDR3 has 12 residues. DNA of the CDR3: TGTGCCAGCAGCTTCTTGGAGGGTGGCTACACCTTC. This encodes CASSFLEGGYTF.

This rearrangement joins TRBV27 to TRBJ1-5, with a possible D match to TRBD1 (6 bases). Germline lookup yields CDR1 MNHEY and CDR2 SMNVEV (reference sequence). V lost 6 bases to trimming and J lost 2 bases, with 14 bases between them. The CDR3 totals 15 residues. The DNA for the CDR3 is TGTGCCAGCAGCACCGGGACAACGGGCAATCAGCCCCAGCATTTT. Its protein is CASSTGTTGNQPQHF.

The chain is built from TRBV27 and TRBJ2-1; D uncertain. The CDR3 contains 13 residues. Trimming took off 8 bases at V and 6 bases at J, with 14 bases between the two ends. Per germline, CDR1 MNHEY and CDR2 SMNVEV (reference sequence). The CDR3 DNA sequence: TGTGCCAGCTCTTCGAGAGTCTCCAATGAGCAGTTCTTC. It codes for CASSSRVSNEQFF.

The rearrangement uses TRBV9 and TRBJ2-7, with TRBD2 matching 8 bases. CDR3 size: 16 residues. Germline-derived CDR1 and CDR2 are SGDLS and YYNGEE. V lost 0 bases, J lost 3 bases, and 8 bases stayed unmatched. The CDR3 sequence: CASSVEDLSGGYEQYF. The CDR3 DNA is TGTGCCAGCAGCGTAGAAGATCTGAGCGGGGGCTACGAGCAGTACTTC. The whole variable domain, remainder taken from reference TRBV9 and TRBJ2-7, is DSGVTQTPKHLITATGQRVTLRCSPRSGDLSVYWYQQSLDQGLQFLIQYYNGEERAKGNILERFSAQQFPDLHSELNLSSLELGDSALYFCASSVEDLSGGYEQYFGPGTRLTVT.

This clone has only one observation. The genes are TRBV11-2 and TRBJ2-1, with 8 nucleotides matching TRBD2. Germline V gene lookup returns CDR1 SGHAT and CDR2 FQNNGV. The junction had 12 bases not matched to a gene; V was cut back by 10 bases and J by 7 bases. The CDR3 length is 14 residues. CDR3 nucleotides: TGTGCCACCTCGGGGGGGCAACCGGGGAATGAGCAGTTCTTC. Amino acid sequence: CATSGGQPGNEQFF.

The chain has TRBV19 and TRBJ2-2; D gene unclear. This CDR3 region has 12 residues. The germline V gene has CDR1 LNHDA and CDR2 SQIVND (reference sequence). V lost 3 bases and J 6 bases, leaving 5 bases between the germline ends. The chain's CDR3 is CASSINPGELFF. The CDR3 coding sequence is TGTGCCAGTAGTATCAACCCCGGGGAGCTGTTTTTT.

This chain joins TRBV9 and TRBJ2-3, with D tentatively TRBD1 or TRBD2 (5 bases each). Trimming removed 0 bases at V and 3 bases at J, with 8 bases between. The CDR3 is 14 amino acids. Germline V gene lookup returns CDR1 SGDLS and CDR2 YYNGEE. The CDR3 DNA reads as TGTGCCAGCAGCGTAGGGGACCAGACAGATACGCAGTATTTT. It encodes CASSVGDQTDTQYF.

In this sample, this clone turned up a few times. The chain combines TRBV7-9 with TRBJ2-7; 10 positions match TRBD2. CDR1 is SEHNR, CDR2 FQNEAQ, per germline (reference sequence). Unmatched junction bases numbered 8, after V lost 1 base and J lost 2 bases. There are 17 residues in the CDR3. The CDR3 loop reads CASSLGPSAGGPYEQYF. CDR3 nucleotide sequence: TGTGCCAGCAGCTTAGGACCCTCAGCGGGAGGGCCCTACGAGCAGTACTTC. Variable domain in full (rest from reference TRBV7-9 and TRBJ2-7): DTGVSQNPRHKITKRGQNVTFRCDPISEHNRLYWYRQTLGQGPEFLTYFQNEAQLEKSRLLSDRFSAERPKGSFSTLEIQRTEQGDSAMYLCASSLGPSAGGPYEQYFGPGTRLTVT.

J is TRBJ2-7 and V is TRBV4-1, with D tentatively TRBD1 or TRBD2 (5 bases each). V was trimmed by 4 bases and J by 4 bases, leaving 20 bases between them. The V gene's germline CDR1 is MGHRA and CDR2 YSYEKL. The length of the CDR3 is 16 residues. CDR3 residues: CASSLAMGPGLYEQYF. The CDR3, as DNA: TGCGCCAGCAGCCTTGCAATGGGACCAGGGCTATACGAGCAGTACTTC.

There are a few counts of this clone. V usage is TRBV7-3 and J usage is TRBJ2-2; no definite D call. This CDR3 has 13 amino acids. The V and J ends lost 2 bases and 4 bases respectively, with 5 bases between them. Germline-derived CDR1 and CDR2 are SGHTA and FQGTGA. CDR3 nucleotides: TGTGCCAGCAGCTTAGCAGGCACCGGGGAGCTGTTTTTT. Its translation is CASSLAGTGELFF.

This clone has only a few counts. This sequence joins TRBV6-5 and TRBJ2-7, with D possibly being TRBD2 (7 bases). Trimming cost V 4 bases and J 6 bases, with 10 bases left between them. The CDR3 is made up of 12 amino acids. CDR1 is MNHEY and CDR2 is SVGAGI in the germline V gene. The CDR3: CASSSGEGEQYF. The DNA of the CDR3 is TGTGCCAGCAGTTCAGGGGAGGGCGAGCAGTACTTC.